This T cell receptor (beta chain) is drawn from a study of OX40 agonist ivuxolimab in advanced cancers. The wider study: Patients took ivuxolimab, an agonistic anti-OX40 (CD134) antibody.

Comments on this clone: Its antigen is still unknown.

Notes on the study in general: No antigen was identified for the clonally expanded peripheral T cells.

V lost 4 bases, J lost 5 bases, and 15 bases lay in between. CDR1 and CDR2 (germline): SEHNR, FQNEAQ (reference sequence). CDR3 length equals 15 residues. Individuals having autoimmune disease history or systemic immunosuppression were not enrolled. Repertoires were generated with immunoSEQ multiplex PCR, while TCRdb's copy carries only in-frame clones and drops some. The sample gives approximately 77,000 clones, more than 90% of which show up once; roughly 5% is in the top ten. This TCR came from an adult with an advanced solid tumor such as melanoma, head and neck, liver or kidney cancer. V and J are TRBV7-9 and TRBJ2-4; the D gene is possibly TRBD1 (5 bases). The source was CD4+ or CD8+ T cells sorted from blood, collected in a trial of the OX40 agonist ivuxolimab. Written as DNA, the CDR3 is TGTGCCAGCAGCTCCACGGACCTAGGGGAAAACATTCAGTACTTC. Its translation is CASSSTDLGENIQYF.